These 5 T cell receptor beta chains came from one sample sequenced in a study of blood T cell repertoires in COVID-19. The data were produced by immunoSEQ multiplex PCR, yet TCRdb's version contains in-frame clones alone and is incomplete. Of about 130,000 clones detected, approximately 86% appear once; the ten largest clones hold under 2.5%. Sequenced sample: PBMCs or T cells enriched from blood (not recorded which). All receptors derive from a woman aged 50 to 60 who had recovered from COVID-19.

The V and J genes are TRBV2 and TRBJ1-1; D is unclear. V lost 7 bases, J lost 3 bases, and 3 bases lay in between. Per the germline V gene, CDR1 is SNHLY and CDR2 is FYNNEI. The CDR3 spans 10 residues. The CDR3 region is CASTYTEAFF. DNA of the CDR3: TGTGCCAGCACATACACTGAAGCTTTCTTT.

CDR3 nucleotides: TGTGCCAGCAGCTTAGTTGGTCACAAACAAGAGACCCAGTACTTC. Encoded protein: CASSLVGHKQETQYF. The chain recombines TRBV7-2 with TRBJ2-5; D unresolved. The germline gives CDR1 SGHTA, CDR2 FQGNSA. Between the trimmed V and J ends, which lost 1 base and 2 bases, there was a span of 11 bases. This CDR3 has 15 amino acids.

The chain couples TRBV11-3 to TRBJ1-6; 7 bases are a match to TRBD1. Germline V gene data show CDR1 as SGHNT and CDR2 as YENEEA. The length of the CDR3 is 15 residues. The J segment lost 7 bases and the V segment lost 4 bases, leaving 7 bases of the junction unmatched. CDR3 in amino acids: CASSSSRGRNSPLHF. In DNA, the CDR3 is TGTGCCAGCAGCTCCAGCAGGGGGAGGAATTCACCCCTCCACTTT.

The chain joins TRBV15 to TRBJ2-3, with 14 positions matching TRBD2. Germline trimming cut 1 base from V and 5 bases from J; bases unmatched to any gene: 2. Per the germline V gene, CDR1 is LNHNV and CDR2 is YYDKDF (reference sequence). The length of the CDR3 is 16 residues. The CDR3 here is CATSRGTSGGIDTQYF. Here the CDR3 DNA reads TGTGCCACCAGCAGAGGGACTAGCGGGGGGATAGATACGCAGTATTTT.

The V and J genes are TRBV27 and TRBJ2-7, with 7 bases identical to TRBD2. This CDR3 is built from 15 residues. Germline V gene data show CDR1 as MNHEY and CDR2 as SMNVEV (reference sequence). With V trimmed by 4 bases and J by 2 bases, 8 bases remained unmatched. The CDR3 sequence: CASSSETGGPYEQYF. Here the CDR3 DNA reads TGTGCCAGCAGTTCTGAGACGGGGGGTCCCTACGAGCAGTACTTC.